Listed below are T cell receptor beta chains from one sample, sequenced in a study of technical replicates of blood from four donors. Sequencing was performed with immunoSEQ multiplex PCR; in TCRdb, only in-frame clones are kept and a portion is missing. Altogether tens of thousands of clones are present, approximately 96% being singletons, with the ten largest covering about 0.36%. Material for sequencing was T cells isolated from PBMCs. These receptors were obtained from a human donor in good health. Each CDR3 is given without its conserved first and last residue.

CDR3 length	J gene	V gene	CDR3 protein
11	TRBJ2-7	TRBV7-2	ASSPGGTYEQY
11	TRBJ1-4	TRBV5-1	ASSRSANEKLF
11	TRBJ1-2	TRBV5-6	ASSLGTGGDYT
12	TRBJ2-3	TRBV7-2	ASSSGRYTDTQY
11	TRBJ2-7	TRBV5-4	ASSSDTGYEQY
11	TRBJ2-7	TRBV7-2	ASSQRQVSEQY
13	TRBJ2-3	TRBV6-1	ASNRDYTRTDTQY
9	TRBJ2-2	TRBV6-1	ALQDWRELF
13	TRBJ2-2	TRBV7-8	ASSLRGDITGELF
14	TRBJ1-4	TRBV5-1	ASSFSTAVGNEKLF
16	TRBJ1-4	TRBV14	ASSQLTGTTGTNEKLF
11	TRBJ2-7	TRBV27	ASSARVGHEQY
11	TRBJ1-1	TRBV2	ASRLLMNTEAF
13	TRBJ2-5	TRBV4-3	ASSQGTLNQETQY
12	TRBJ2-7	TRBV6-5	ASSATGINYEQY
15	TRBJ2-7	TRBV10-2	ASSEMGRGKKGIEQY
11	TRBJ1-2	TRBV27	ASSLSAGNGYT
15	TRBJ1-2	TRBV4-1	ASSQPFKGRDNYGYT